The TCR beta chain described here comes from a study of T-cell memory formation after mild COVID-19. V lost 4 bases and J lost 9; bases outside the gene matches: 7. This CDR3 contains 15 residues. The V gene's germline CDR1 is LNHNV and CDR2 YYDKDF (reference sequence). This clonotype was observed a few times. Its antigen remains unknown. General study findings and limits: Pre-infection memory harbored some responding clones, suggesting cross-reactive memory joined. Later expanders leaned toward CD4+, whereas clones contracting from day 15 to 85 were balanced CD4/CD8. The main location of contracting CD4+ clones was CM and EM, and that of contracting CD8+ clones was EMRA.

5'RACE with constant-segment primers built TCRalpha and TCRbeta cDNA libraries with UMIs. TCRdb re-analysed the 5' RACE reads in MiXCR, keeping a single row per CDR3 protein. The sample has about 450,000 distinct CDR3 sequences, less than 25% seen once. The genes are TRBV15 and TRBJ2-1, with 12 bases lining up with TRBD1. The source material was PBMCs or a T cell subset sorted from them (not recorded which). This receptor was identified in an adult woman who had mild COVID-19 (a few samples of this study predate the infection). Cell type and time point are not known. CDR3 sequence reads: CATSIGTGGLVEQFF. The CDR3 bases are TGTGCCACCAGCATCGGGACAGGGGGCTTGGTTGAGCAGTTCTTC.